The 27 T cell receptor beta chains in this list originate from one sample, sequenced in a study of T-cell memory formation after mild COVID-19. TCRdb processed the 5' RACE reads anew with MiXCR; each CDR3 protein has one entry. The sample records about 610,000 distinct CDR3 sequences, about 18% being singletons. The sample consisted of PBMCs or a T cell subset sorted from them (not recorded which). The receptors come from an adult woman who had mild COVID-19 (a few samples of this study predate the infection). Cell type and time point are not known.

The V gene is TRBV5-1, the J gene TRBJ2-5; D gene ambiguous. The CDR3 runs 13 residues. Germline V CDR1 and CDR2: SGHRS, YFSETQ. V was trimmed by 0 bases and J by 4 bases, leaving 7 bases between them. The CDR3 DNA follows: TGCGCCAGCAGCTTGGAATGGGGAGAGACCCAGTACTTC. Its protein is CASSLEWGETQYF.

CDR3 in DNA: TGTGCCAGTAGTCGGGGCCCTGAGCGCTACACCTTC. It encodes CASSRGPERYTF. J is TRBJ1-2 and V is TRBV19; tentative D call: TRBD1 (5 bases). Trimming took 5 bases from V and 9 from J, leaving 13 bases between them. Germline CDR1 and CDR2: LNHDA and SQIVND (reference sequence). The CDR3 has 12 amino acids.

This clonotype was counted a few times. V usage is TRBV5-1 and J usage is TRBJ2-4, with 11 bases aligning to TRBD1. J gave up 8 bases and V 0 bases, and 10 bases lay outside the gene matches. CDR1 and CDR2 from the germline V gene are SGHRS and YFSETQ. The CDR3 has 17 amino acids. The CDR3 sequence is CASSLEGTGGSADIQYF. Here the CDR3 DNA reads TGCGCCAGCAGCTTGGAAGGGACAGGGGGGAGTGCGGACATTCAGTACTTC.

DNA for the CDR3: TGTGCCAGCAGCGAAACTCTAGCGGGGGGTGTCGACACCGGGGAGCTGTTTTTT. Its translation: CASSETLAGGVDTGELFF. The rearrangement links TRBV7-9 to TRBJ2-2; the match to TRBD2 covers 11 bases. V gave up 5 bases and J gave up 3 bases; unmatched junction bases: 11. The CDR3 length is 18 residues. The germline V gene has CDR1 SEHNR and CDR2 FQNEAQ (reference sequence).

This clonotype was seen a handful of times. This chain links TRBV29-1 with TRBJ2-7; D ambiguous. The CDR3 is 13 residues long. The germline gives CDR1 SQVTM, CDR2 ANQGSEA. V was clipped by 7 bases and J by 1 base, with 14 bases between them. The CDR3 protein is CSAHFRGSYEQYF. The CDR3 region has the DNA TGCAGCGCCCACTTCAGAGGATCCTACGAGCAGTACTTC.

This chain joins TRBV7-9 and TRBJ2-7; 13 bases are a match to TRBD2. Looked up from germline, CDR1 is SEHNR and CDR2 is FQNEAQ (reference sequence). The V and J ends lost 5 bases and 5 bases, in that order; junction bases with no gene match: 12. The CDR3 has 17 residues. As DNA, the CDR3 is TGTGCCAGCAGCCCACCCTGGACTAGCGGGGGTAAACACGAGCAGTACTTC. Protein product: CASSPPWTSGGKHEQYF.

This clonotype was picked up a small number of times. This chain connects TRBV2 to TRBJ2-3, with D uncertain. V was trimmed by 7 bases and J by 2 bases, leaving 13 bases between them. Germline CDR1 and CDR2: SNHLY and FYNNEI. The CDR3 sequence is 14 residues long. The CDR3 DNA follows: TGTGCCAGCATTAACAGCCCCTACACAGATACGCAGTATTTT. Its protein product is CASINSPYTDTQYF.

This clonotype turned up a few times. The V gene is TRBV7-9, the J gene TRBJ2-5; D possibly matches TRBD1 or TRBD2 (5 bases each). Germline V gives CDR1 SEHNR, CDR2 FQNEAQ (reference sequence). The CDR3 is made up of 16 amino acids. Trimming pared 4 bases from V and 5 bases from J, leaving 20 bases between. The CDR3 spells CASSSLSVGDRETQYF. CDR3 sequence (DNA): TGTGCCAGCAGCTCGTTGTCAGTCGGGGACCGGGAGACCCAGTACTTC.

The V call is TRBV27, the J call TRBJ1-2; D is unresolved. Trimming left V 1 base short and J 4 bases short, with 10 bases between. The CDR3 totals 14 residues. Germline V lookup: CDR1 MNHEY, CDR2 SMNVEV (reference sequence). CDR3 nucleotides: TGTGCCAGCAGTTTATTCGACTCTGGCTATGGCTACACCTTC. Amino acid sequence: CASSLFDSGYGYTF.

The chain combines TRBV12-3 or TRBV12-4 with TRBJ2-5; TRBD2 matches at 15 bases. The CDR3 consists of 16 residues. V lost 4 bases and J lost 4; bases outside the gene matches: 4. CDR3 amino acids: CASSSQGLAGGETQYF. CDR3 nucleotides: TGTGCCAGCAGTTCGCAGGGACTAGCGGGAGGAGAGACCCAGTACTTC.

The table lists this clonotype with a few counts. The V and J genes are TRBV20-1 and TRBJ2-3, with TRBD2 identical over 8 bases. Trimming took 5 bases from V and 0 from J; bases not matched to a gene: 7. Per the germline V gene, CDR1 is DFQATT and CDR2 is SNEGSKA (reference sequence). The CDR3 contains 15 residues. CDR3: CSAVRLAPSTDTQYF. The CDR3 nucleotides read TGCAGTGCTGTTAGACTAGCGCCAAGCACAGATACGCAGTATTTT.

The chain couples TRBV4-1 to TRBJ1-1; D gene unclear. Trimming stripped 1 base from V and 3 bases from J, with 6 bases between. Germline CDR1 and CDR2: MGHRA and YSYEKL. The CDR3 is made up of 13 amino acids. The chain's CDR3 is CASSQGEDTEAFF. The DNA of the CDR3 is TGCGCCAGCAGCCAAGGAGAGGACACTGAAGCTTTCTTT.

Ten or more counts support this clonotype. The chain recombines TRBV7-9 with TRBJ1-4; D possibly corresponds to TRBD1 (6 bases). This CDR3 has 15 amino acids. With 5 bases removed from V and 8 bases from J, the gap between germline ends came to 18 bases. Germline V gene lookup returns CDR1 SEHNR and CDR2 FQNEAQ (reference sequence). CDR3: CASSPAGAPVEKLFF. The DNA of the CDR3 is TGTGCCAGCAGCCCAGCGGGGGCCCCGGTCGAAAAACTGTTTTTT.

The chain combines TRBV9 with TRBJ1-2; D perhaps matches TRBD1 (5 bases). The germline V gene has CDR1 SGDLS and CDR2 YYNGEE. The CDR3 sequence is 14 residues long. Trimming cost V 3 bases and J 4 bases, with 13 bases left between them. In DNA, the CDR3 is TGTGCCAGCAGCGCCTGGGACGGCGCCTATGGCTACACCTTC. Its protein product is CASSAWDGAYGYTF.

The CDR3 DNA reads TGTGCCATCAGTGGTCAGTCCTCCTACGAGCAGTACTTC. Residues: CAISGQSSYEQYF. The genes are TRBV10-3 and TRBJ2-7; no clear D gene. CDR1 is ENHRY, CDR2 SYGVKD, per germline. This CDR3 has 13 amino acids. Trimming removed 4 bases at V and 0 bases at J, with 7 bases between.

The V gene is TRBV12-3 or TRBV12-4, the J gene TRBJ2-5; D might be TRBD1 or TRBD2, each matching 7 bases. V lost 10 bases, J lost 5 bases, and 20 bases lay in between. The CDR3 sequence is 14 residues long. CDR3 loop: CATRPGGAGETQYF. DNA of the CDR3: TGTGCCACCCGACCAGGGGGGGCTGGGGAGACCCAGTACTTC.

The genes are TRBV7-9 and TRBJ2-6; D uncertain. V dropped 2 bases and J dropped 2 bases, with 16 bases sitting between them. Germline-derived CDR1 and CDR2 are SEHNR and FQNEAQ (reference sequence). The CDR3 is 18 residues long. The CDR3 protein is CASSLHFQAGTGANVLTF. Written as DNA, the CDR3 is TGTGCCAGCAGCTTACACTTCCAGGCTGGGACTGGGGCCAACGTCCTGACTTTC.

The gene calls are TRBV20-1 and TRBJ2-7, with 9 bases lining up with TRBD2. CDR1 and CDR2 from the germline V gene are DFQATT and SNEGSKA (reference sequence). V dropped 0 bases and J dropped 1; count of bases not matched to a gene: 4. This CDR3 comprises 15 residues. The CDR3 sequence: CSARDPLAGSYEQYF. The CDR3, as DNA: TGCAGTGCTAGAGATCCTCTAGCGGGATCCTACGAGCAGTACTTC.

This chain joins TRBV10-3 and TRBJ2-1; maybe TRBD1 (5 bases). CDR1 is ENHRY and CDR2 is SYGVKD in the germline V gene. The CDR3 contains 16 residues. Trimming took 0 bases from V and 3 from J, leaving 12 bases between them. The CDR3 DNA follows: TGTGCCATCAGTGAGTCTCAGGACACCTACTACAATGAGCAGTTCTTC. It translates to CAISESQDTYYNEQFF.

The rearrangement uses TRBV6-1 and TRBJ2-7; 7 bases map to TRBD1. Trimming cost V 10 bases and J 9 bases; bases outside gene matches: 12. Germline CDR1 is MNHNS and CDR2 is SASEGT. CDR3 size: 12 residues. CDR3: CATWTGDLRQYF. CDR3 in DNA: TGTGCCACCTGGACAGGCGACCTGAGGCAGTACTTC.

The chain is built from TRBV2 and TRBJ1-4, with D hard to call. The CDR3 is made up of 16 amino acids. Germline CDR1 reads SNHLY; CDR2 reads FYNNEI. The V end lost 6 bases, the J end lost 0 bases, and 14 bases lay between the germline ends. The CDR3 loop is CASRDVSATTNEKLFF. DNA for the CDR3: TGTGCCAGCAGGGACGTGTCGGCTACAACTAATGAAAAACTGTTTTTT.

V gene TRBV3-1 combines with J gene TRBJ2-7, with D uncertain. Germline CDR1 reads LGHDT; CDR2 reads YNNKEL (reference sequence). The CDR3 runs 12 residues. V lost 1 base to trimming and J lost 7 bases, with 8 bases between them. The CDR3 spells CASSQGAREQYF. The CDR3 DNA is TGTGCCAGCAGCCAAGGTGCCCGGGAGCAGTACTTC.

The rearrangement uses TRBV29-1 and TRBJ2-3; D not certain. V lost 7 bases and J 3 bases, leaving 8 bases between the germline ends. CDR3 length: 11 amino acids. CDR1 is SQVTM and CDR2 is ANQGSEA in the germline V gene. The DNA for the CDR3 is TGCAGCGGGTGCTATACAGATACGCAGTATTTT. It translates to CSGCYTDTQYF.

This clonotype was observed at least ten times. The CDR3 nucleotides are TGTGCCAGCAGCCGACTTAATGAAAAACTGTTTTTT. Translated: CASSRLNEKLFF. The rearrangement uses TRBV27 and TRBJ1-4; D is uncertain. The CDR3 loop spans 12 amino acids. Trimming took off 6 bases at V and 4 bases at J, with 6 bases between the two ends. Per germline, CDR1 MNHEY and CDR2 SMNVEV (reference sequence).

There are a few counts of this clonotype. The CDR3 spells CASSQGGTGIGGEQYF. The CDR3 DNA reads TGTGCCAGCAGCCAAGGAGGAACAGGGATAGGGGGCGAGCAGTACTTC. The chain joins TRBV3-1 to TRBJ2-7; maybe TRBD1 (6 bases). Trimming took off 1 base at V and 6 bases at J, with 19 bases between the two ends. The CDR3 contains 16 residues. Germline V gene lookup returns CDR1 LGHDT and CDR2 YNNKEL (reference sequence).

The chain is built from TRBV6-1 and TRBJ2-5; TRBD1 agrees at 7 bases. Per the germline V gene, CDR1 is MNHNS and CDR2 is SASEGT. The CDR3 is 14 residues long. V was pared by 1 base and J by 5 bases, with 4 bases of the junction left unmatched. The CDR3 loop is CASSEGGGRETQYF. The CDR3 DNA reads TGTGCCAGCAGTGAAGGAGGGGGCCGGGAGACCCAGTACTTC.

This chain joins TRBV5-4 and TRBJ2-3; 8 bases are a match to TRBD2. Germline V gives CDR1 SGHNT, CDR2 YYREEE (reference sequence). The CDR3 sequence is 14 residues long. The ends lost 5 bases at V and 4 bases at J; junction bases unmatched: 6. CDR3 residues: CASRTAGEADTQYF. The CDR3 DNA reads TGTGCCAGCAGAACAGCGGGAGAAGCAGATACGCAGTATTTT. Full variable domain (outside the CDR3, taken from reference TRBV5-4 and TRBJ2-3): ETGVTQSPTHLIKTRGQQVTLRCSSQSGHNTVSWYQQALGQGPQFIFQYYREEENGRGNFPPRFSGLQFPNYSSELNVNALELDDSALYLCASRTAGEADTQYFGPGTRLTVL.